The TCR beta chain under discussion was sequenced for a study of T cell responses to AZD1222 COVID-19 vaccine. Study background: Second-dose groups at about 4 or about 12 weeks were pooled.

Some clones are missing from TCRdb's copy, which holds only in-frame ones; the method was immunoSEQ multiplex PCR. Among 150,000 to 160,000 clones, around nine tenths were seen once, and the ten largest hold 1.8%. V shed 8 bases, J shed 7 bases, and the junction held 8 bases outside the gene matches. From germline, CDR1 is GTSNPN and CDR2 SVGIG (reference sequence). The CDR3 is 13 amino acids. The sequence was collected from an adult in good health. The starting material was peripheral blood, obtained on day 0 of AZD1222 vaccination. The chain combines TRBV30 with TRBJ1-6, with TRBD1 identical over 7 bases. CDR3 sequence (DNA): TGTGCCGGCATGGGACAGAGAAATTCACCCCTCCACTTT. Encoded protein: CAGMGQRNSPLHF. The full variable domain, completed using reference TRBV30 and TRBJ1-6, is SQTIHQWPATLVQPVGSPLSLECTVEGTSNPNLYWYRQAAGRGLQLLFYSVGIGQISSEVPQNLSASRPQDRQFILSSKKLLLSDSGFYLCAGMGQRNSPLHFGNGTRLTVT.